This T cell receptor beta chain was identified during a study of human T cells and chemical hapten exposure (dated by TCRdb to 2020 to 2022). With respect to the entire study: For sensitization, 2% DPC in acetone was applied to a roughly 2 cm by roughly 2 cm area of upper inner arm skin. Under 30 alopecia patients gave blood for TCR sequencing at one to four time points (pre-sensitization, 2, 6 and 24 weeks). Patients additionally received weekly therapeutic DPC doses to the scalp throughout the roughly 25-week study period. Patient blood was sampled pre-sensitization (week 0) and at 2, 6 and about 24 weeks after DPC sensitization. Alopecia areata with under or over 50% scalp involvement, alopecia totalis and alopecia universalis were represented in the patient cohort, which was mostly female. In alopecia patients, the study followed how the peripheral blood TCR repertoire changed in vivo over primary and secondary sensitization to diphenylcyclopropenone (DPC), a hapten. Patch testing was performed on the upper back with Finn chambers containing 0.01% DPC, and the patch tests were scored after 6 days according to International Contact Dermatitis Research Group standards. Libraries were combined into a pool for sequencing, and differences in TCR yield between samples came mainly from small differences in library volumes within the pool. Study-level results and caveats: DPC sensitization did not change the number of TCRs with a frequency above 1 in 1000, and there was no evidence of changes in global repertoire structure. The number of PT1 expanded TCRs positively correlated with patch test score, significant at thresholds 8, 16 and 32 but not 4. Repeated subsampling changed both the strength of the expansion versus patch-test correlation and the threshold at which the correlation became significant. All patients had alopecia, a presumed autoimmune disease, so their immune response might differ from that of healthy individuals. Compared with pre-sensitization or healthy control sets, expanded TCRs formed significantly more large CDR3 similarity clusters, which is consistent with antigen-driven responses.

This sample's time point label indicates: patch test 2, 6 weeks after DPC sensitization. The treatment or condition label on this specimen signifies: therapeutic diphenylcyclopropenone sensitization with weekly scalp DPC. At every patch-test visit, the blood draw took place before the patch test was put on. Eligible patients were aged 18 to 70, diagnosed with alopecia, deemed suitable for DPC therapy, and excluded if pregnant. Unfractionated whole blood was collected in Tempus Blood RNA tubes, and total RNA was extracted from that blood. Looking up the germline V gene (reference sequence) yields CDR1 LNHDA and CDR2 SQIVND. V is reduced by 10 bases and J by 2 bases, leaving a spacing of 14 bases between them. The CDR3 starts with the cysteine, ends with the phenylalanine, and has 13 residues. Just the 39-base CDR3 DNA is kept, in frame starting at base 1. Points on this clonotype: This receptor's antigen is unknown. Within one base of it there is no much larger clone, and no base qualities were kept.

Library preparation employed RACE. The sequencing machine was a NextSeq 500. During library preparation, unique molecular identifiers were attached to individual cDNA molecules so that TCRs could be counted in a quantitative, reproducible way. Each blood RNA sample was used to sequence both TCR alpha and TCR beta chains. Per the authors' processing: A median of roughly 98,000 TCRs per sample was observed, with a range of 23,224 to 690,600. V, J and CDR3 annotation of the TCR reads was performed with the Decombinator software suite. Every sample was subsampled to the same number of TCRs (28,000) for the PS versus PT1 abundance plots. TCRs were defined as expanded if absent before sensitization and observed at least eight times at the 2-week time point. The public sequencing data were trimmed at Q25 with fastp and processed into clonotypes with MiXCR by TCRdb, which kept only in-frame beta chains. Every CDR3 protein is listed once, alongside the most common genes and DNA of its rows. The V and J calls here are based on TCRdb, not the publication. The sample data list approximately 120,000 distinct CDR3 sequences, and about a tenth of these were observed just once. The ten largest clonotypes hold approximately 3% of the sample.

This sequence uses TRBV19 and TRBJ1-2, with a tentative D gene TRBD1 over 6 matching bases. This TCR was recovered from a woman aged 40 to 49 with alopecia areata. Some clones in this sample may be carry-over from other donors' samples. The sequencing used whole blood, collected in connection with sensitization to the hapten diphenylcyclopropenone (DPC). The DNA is TGTGCCATTTCCGACAGGTTCAACTATGGCTACACCTTC. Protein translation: CAISDRFNYGYTF. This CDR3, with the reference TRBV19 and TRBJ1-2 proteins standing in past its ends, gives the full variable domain DGGITQSPKYLFRKEGQNVTLSCEQNLNHDAMYWYRQDPGQGLRLIYYSQIVNDFQKGDIAEGYSVSREKKESFPLTVTSAQKNPTAFYLCAISDRFNYGYTFGSGTRLTVV.